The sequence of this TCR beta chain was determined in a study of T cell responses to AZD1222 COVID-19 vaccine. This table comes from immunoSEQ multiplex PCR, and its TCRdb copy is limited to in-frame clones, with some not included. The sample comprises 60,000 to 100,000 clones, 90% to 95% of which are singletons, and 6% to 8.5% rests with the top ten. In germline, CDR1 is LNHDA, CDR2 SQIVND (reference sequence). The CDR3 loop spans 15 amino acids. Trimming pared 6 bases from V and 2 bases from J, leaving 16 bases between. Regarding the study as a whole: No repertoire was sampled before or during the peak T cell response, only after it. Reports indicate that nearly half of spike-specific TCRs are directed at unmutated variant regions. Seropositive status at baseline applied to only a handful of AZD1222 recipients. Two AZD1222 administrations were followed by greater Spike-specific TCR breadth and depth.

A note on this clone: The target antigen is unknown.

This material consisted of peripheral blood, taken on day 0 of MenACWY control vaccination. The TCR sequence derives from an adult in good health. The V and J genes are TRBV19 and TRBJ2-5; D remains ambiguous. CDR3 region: CASSHRAAKQETQYF. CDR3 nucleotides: TGTGCCAGTAGCCACCGGGCAGCCAAACAAGAGACCCAGTACTTC. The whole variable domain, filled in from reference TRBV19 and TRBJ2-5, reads DGGITQSPKYLFRKEGQNVTLSCEQNLNHDAMYWYRQDPGQGLRLIYYSQIVNDFQKGDIAEGYSVSREKKESFPLTVTSAQKNPTAFYLCASSHRAAKQETQYFGPGTRLLVL.